This T cell receptor (beta chain) was profiled in a study of vaccination and CD4 T cells after COVID-19. Study background: For each participant, vaccination comprised two doses of either the BNT162b2 or the mRNA-1273 vaccine. Collection of post-vaccine samples followed dose two by a median roughly 72 days, spanning a range of 14 to 241. Stimulation of the cells used overlapping spike peptide pools from SARS-CoV-2 and from the common cold coronaviruses HCoV-NL63, HCoV-OC43 and HCoV-229E. Median draw time for post-COVID samples was approximately 94 days post-diagnosis (range 35 to 161).

This sample's treatment: roughly 10-day PBMC culture with coronavirus spike peptide pools or control peptides (ViraFEST assay). The Oncomine TCR Beta short-read assay sequenced DNA from cultured CD4+ T cells. TCRdb re-called the PCR reads with MiXCR, one entry per CDR3 protein. The sample yields around 20,000 distinct CDR3 sequences, about 38% seen once. Germline-derived CDR1 and CDR2 are SGHTA and FQGNSA. Trimming stripped 5 bases from V and 4 bases from J, with 14 bases between. This CDR3 region has 14 residues. In regard to this clonotype: Its matching antigen is unknown.

The V gene is TRBV7-2, the J gene TRBJ1-2, with a possible D match to TRBD1 (5 bases). The clonotype comes from a human donor who received a COVID-19 vaccine. The source was CD4+ T cells from blood, cultured in vitro, collected before SARS-CoV-2 vaccination. The CDR3 DNA reads TGTGCCAGCAGCCCGGACTGGGGGGTCTATGGCTACACCTTC. Residues: CASSPDWGVYGYTF.